The 14 T cell receptor beta chains below were found in one sample sequenced in a study of shared clonotypes between healthy human individuals. Assay used: immunoSEQ multiplex PCR; TCRdb lists only in-frame clones, some missing. The table has around 1.9 million clones, about 93% seen once. Positive CCR7 selection of CD45RO-negative cells yielded the naive CD8 cells, and terminally differentiated effector memory CD45RA+ cells were excluded. Sequenced sample: naive CD8+ T cells from PBMCs. Every receptor here comes from a man between 18 and 35 years old in good health. Some clones in this sample may be carry-over from other donors' samples.

V gene TRBV10-3 combines with J gene TRBJ1-1, with a tentative D call TRBD1 (6 bases). Trimming removed 7 bases from V and 5 bases from J, with 17 bases in between. This CDR3 spans 14 amino acids. Per germline, CDR1 ENHRY and CDR2 SYGVKD. CDR3 coding DNA: TGTGCCATCAAAGGGGGGGCGGGAGGTACTGAAGCTTTCTTT. Its protein is CAIKGGAGGTEAFF.

The chain joins TRBV29-1 to TRBJ2-7; 7 bases match TRBD1. The CDR3 covers 12 residues. The V gene's germline CDR1 is SQVTM and CDR2 ANQGSEA. Trimming cost V 7 bases and J 6 bases; bases outside gene matches: 9. The DNA for the CDR3 is TGCAGCGCTCGACAGGGTCTCGCCGAGCAGTACTTC. Its protein is CSARQGLAEQYF.

In its sample, this clone was seen once. This chain uses TRBV30 with TRBJ2-7; D tentatively reads TRBD1 or TRBD2 (6 bases each). Germline CDR1 reads GTSNPN; CDR2 reads SVGIG (reference sequence). The CDR3 is 15 residues long. The V end was cut by 2 bases, the J end by 2 bases, with 16 bases between. The CDR3 bases are TGTGCCTGGAGTCCCTGGAGGGGGGCTGCCTACGAGCAGTACTTC. Residues: CAWSPWRGAAYEQYF.

There are a few counts of this clone. The rearrangement joins TRBV28 to TRBJ1-1; a possible D gene is TRBD1 (6 bases). Germline V gives CDR1 MDHEN, CDR2 SYDVKM. Trimming left V 3 bases short and J 6 bases short, with 14 bases between. The CDR3 length is 14 residues. The CDR3 nucleotides read TGTGCCAGCAGTTTCCGGGGGGCCACACCTGAAGCTTTCTTT. This encodes CASSFRGATPEAFF.

The chain combines TRBV2 with TRBJ2-5, with 7 bases lining up with TRBD1. The germline gives CDR1 SNHLY, CDR2 FYNNEI. V was clipped by 6 bases and J by 1 base; unmatched bases: 8. CDR3 length: 15 amino acids. In DNA, the CDR3 is TGTGCCAGCAGAGCCGCGACAGGGAGCCAAGAGACCCAGTACTTC. It yields the protein CASRAATGSQETQYF.

CDR3 residues: CATSFRVGSEAFF. The CDR3 DNA reads TGTGCCACCAGCTTCAGGGTAGGTTCCGAAGCTTTCTTT. The chain is built from TRBV15 and TRBJ1-1; D is possibly TRBD1 (5 bases). Trimming left V 5 bases short and J 8 bases short, with 15 bases between. The CDR3 sequence is 13 residues long. Germline-derived CDR1 and CDR2 are LNHNV and YYDKDF (reference sequence). The whole variable domain, filled in from reference TRBV15 and TRBJ1-1, reads DAMVIQNPRYQVTQFGKPVTLSCSQTLNHNVMYWYQQKSSQAPKLLFHYYDKDFNNEADTPDNFQSRRPNTSFCFLDIRSPGLGDTAMYLCATSFRVGSEAFFGQGTRLTVV.

The V and J genes are TRBV9 and TRBJ2-5; D assignment may be TRBD1 or TRBD2 (6 bases each). This CDR3 contains 15 residues. The germline CDR1 and CDR2 sequences are SGDLS and YYNGEE. V gave up 9 bases and J gave up 4 bases, with 22 bases separating them. CDR3 nucleotide sequence: TGTGCCACCTCCGAAGGGGGACTGGGGGGAGAGACCCAGTACTTC. Protein: CATSEGGLGGETQYF.

DNA of the CDR3: TGTGCCAGCAGCGTAACCCCTCAAGAGACCCAGTACTTC. As protein: CASSVTPQETQYF. J is TRBJ2-5 and V is TRBV9; D is undetermined. The germline V and J ends were trimmed by 1 base and 2 bases, with 6 bases remaining between them. From germline, CDR1 is SGDLS and CDR2 YYNGEE. The CDR3 is 13 residues long.

This clone was seen just once. The gene calls are TRBV28 and TRBJ2-1; TRBD2 agrees at 9 bases. The CDR3 runs 14 residues. With V trimmed by 5 bases and J by 9 bases, 8 bases remained unmatched. Germline loops: CDR1 MDHEN, CDR2 SYDVKM. As DNA, the CDR3 is TGTGCCAGCAGTGGATTAGCGGGAGAGGCTGAGCAGTTCTTC. Translated: CASSGLAGEAEQFF. Together with reference TRBV28 and TRBJ2-1, the CDR3 gives the full variable domain: DVKVTQSSRYLVKRTGEKVFLECVQDMDHENMFWYRQDPGLGLRLIYFSYDVKMKEKGDIPEGYSVSREKKERFSLILESASTNQTSMYLCASSGLAGEAEQFFGPGTRLTVL.

This clone was seen once. The V gene is TRBV15, the J gene TRBJ1-5; D remains unclear. Per the germline V gene, CDR1 is LNHNV and CDR2 is YYDKDF (reference sequence). The CDR3 contains 15 residues. V was trimmed by 4 bases and J by 5 bases, leaving 15 bases between them. CDR3 amino acids: CATSTSTEGYQPQHF. CDR3 DNA: TGTGCCACCAGCACTTCCACCGAGGGTTATCAGCCCCAGCATTTT.

The chain uses TRBV7-3 and TRBJ2-1, with 7 bases matching TRBD2. This CDR3 is built from 19 residues. Unmatched junction bases numbered 19, after V lost 4 bases and J lost 4 bases. In germline, CDR1 is SGHTA, CDR2 FQGTGA. DNA for the CDR3: TGTGCCAGCAGCTGGGCCCCCCTTGGGCGGGAGAGCCTATACAATGAGCAGTTCTTC. Translation: CASSWAPLGRESLYNEQFF.

The chain uses TRBV4-1 and TRBJ1-2; 7 nucleotides match TRBD1. This CDR3 has 17 residues. The V segment lost 0 bases and the J segment 2 bases; nucleotides outside the gene matches: 9. Germline values: CDR1 MGHRA, CDR2 YSYEKL. CDR3 DNA: TGCGCCAGCAGCCAAGATTCAGGGGGGGCCACCAACTATGGCTACACCTTC. Translation: CASSQDSGGATNYGYTF.

The J gene is TRBJ1-1, the V gene TRBV6-9, with 7 bases fitting TRBD1. Trimming removed 9 bases from V and 0 bases from J; junction bases left unmatched: 4. The germline V gene encodes CDR1 MNHGY and CDR2 SVAAGI. The CDR3 extends over 13 amino acids. CDR3 sequence: CASGTALNTEAFF. The CDR3 nucleotides read TGTGCCAGTGGGACAGCTCTGAACACTGAAGCTTTCTTT.

V gene TRBV7-9 combines with J gene TRBJ2-6; D ambiguous. CDR1 SEHNR and CDR2 FQNEAQ come from the germline V gene (reference sequence). CDR3 length equals 13 residues. V was trimmed by 11 bases and J by 2 bases, leaving 10 bases between them. CDR3 residues: CAPMGTGANVLTF. CDR3 DNA sequence: TGTGCCCCAATGGGAACTGGGGCCAACGTCCTGACTTTC.